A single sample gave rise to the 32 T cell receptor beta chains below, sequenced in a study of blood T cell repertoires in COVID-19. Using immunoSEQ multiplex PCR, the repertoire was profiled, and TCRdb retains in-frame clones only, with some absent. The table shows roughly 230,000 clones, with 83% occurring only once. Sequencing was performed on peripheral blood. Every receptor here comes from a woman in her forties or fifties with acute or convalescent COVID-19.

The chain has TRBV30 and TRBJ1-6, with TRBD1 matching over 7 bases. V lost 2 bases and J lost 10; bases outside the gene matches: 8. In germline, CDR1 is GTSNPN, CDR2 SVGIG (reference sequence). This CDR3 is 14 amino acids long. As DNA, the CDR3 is TGTGCCTGGAGTCATTCAGGGGGAAGCTCACCCCTCCACTTT. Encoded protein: CAWSHSGGSSPLHF.

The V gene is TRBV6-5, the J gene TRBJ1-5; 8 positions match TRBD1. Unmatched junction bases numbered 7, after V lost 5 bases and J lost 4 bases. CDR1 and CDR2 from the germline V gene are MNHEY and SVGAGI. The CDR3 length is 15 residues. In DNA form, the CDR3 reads TGTGCCAGCAGTACCTACAGGGGGTTAAATCAGCCCCAGCATTTT. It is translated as CASSTYRGLNQPQHF.

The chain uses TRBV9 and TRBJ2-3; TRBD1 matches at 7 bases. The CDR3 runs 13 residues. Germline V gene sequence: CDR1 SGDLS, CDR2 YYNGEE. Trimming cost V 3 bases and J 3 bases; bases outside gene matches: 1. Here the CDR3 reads CASSAGQTDTQYF. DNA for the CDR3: TGTGCCAGCAGCGCGGGACAGACAGATACGCAGTATTTT.

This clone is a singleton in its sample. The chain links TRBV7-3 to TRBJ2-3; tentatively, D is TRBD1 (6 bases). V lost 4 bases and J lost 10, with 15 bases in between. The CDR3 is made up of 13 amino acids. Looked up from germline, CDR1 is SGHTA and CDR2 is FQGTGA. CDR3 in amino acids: CASSSGAARAQYF. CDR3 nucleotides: TGTGCCAGCAGCTCAGGGGCGGCCCGAGCGCAGTATTTT.

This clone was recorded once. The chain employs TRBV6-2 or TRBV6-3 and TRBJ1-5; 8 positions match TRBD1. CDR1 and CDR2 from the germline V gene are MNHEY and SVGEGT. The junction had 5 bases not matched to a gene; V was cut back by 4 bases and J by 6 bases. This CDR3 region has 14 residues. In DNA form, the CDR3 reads TGTGCCAGCAGTTCACAGGGGGTTCGTCAGCCCCAGCATTTT. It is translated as CASSSQGVRQPQHF.

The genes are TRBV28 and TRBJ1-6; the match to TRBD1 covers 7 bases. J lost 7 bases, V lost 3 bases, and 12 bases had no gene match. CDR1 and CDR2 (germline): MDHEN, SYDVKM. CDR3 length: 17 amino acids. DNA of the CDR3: TGTGCCAGCAGTTTGACAGGGCCACAAATCGGGAATTCACCCCTCCACTTT. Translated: CASSLTGPQIGNSPLHF. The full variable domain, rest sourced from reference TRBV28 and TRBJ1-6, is DVKVTQSSRYLVKRTGEKVFLECVQDMDHENMFWYRQDPGLGLRLIYFSYDVKMKEKGDIPEGYSVSREKKERFSLILESASTNQTSMYLCASSLTGPQIGNSPLHFGNGTRLTVT.

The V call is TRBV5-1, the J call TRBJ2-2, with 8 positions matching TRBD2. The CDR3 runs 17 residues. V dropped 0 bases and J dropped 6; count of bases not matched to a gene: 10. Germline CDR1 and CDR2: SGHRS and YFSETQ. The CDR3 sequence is CASSLEPGLVLPGELFF. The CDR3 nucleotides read TGCGCCAGCAGCTTGGAACCGGGACTAGTATTGCCCGGGGAGCTGTTTTTT.

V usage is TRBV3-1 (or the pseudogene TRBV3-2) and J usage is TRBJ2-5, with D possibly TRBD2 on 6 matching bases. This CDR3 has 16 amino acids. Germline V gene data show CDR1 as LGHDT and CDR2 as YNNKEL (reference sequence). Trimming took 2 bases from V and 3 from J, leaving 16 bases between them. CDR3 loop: CASSQKRLAIKETQYF. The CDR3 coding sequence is TGTGCCAGCAGCCAAAAGCGGCTAGCGATAAAAGAGACCCAGTACTTC.

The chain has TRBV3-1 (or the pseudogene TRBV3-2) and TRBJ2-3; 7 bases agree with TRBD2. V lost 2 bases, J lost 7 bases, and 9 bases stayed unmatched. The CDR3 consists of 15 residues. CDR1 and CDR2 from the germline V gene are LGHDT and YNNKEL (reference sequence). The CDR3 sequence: CASSQRASGLYTQYF. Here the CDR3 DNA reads TGTGCCAGCAGCCAAAGGGCTAGCGGACTCTATACGCAGTATTTT.

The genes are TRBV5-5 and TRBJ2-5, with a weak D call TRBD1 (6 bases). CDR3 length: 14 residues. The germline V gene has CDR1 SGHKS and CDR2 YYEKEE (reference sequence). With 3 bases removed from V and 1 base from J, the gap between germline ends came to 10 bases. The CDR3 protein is CASSYGQTQETQYF. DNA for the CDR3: TGTGCCAGCAGCTACGGACAGACCCAAGAGACCCAGTACTTC.

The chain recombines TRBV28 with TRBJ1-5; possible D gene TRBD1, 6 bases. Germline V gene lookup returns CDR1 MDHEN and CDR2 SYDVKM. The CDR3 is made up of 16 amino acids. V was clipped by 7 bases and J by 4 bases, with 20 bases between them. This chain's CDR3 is CASTLGGGPRNQPQHF. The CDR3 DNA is TGTGCCAGCACCCTCGGGGGGGGGCCGCGGAATCAGCCCCAGCATTTT.

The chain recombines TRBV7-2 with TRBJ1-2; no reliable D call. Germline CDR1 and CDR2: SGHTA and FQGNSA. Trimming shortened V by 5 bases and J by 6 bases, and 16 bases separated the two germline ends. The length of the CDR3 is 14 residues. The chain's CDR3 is CASSGRVPKDGYTF. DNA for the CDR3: TGTGCCAGCAGCGGCCGGGTCCCCAAGGATGGCTACACCTTC.

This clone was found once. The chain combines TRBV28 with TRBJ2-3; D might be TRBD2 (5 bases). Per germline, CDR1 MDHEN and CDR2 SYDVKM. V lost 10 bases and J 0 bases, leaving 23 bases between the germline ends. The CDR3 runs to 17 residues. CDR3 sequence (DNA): TGTGCCATTACTTATGGTCGGGGAGAACCTAGCACAGATACGCAGTATTTT. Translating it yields CAITYGRGEPSTDTQYF. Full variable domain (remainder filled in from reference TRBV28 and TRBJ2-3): DVKVTQSSRYLVKRTGEKVFLECVQDMDHENMFWYRQDPGLGLRLIYFSYDVKMKEKGDIPEGYSVSREKKERFSLILESASTNQTSMYLCAITYGRGEPSTDTQYFGPGTRLTVL.

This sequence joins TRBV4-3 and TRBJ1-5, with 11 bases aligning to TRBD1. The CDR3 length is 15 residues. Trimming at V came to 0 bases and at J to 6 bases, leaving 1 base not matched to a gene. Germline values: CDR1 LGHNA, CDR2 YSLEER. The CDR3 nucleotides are TGCGCCAGCAGCCAAGACGGGACAGGGGGTCAGCCCCAGCATTTT. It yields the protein CASSQDGTGGQPQHF.

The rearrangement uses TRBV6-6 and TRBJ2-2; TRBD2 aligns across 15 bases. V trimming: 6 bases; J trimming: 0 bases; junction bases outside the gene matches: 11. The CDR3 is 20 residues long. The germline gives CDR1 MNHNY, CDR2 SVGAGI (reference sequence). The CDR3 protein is CASRRPRGLAGGPNTGELFF. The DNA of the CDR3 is TGTGCCAGCAGACGACCCCGCGGACTAGCGGGAGGGCCGAACACCGGGGAGCTGTTTTTT.

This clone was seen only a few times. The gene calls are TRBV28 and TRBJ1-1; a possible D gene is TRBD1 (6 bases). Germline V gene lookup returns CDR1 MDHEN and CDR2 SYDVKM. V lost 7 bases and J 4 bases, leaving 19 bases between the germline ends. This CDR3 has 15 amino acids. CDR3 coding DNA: TGTGCCAGCACCTTTGTCAGGGGCGGGAGCACTGAAGCTTTCTTT. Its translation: CASTFVRGGSTEAFF.

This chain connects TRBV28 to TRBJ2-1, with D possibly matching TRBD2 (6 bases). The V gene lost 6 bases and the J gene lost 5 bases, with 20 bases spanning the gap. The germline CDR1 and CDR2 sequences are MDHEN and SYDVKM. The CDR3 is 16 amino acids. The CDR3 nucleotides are TGTGCCAGCAGCTCCGCCGGGGGTCGGGACGACAATGAGCAGTTCTTC. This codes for CASSSAGGRDDNEQFF.

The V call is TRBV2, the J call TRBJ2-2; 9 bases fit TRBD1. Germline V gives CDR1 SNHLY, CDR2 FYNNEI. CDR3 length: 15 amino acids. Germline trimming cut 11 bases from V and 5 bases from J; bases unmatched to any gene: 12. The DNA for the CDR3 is TGTGCCGGCGGCCGGGACAGGGTTGTTACCGGGGAGCTGTTTTTT. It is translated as CAGGRDRVVTGELFF.

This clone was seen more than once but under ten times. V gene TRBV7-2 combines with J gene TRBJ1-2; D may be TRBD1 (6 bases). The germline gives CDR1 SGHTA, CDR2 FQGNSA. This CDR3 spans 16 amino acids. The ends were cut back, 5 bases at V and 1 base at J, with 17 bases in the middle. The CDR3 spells CASSQGGAPNNYGYTF. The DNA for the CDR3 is TGTGCCAGCAGCCAAGGGGGGGCACCCAATAACTATGGCTACACCTTC.

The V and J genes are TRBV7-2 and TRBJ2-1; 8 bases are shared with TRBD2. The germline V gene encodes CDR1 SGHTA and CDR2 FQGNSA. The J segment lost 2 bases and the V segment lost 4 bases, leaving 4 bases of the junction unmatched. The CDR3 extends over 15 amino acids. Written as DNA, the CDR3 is TGTGCCAGCAGCTCCACGGGAGGGACCTACAATGAGCAGTTCTTC. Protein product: CASSSTGGTYNEQFF.

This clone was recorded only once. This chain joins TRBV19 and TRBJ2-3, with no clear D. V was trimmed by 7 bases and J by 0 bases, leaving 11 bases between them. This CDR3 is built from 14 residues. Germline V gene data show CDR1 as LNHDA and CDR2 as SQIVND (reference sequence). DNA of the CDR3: TGTGCCAGTATGGAGCAAACTAGCACAGATACGCAGTATTTT. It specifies CASMEQTSTDTQYF.

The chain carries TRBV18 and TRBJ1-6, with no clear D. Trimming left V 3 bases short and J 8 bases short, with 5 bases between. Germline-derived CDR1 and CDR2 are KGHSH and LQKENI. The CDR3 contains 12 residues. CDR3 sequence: CASSPPHSPLHF. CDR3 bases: TGTGCCAGCTCACCCCCTCATTCACCCCTCCACTTT.

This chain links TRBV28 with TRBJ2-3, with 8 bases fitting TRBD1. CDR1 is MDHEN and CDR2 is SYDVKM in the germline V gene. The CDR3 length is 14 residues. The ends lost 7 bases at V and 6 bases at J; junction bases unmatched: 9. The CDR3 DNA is TGTGCCAGCAAATCTGGACAGGGAGGCGATACGCAGTATTTT. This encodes CASKSGQGGDTQYF.

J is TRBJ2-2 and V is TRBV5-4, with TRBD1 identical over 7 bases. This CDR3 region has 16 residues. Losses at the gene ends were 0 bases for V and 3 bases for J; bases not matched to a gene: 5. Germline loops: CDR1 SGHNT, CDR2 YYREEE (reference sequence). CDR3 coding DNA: TGTGCCAGCAGCTTGGATACAGGGGTCGACACCGGGGAGCTGTTTTTT. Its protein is CASSLDTGVDTGELFF.

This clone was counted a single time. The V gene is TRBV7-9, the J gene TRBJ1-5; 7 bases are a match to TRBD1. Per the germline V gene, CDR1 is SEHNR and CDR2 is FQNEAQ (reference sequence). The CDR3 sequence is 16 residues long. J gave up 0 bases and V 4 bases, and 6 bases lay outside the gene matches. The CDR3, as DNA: TGTGCCAGCAGCTCCGACAGGGTTTATAGCAATCAGCCCCAGCATTTT. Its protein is CASSSDRVYSNQPQHF.

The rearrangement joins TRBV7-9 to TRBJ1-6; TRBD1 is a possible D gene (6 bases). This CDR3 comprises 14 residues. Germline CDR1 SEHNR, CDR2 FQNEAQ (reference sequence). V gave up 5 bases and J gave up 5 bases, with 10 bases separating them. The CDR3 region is CASSRDTNNSPLHF. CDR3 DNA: TGTGCCAGCAGCCGGGACACGAATAATTCACCCCTCCACTTT.

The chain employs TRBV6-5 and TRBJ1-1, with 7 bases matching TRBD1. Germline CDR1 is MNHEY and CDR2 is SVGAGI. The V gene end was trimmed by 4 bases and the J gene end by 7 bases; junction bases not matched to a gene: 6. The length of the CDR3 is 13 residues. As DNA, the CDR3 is TGTGCCAGCAGTTCACAGGGGCGGAATGAAGCTTTCTTT. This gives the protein CASSSQGRNEAFF.

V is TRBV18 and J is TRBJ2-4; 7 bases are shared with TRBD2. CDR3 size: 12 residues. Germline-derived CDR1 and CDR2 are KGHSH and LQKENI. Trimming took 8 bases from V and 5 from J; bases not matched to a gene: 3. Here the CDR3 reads CASGRGENIQYF. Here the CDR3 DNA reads TGTGCCAGCGGACGGGGGGAAAACATTCAGTACTTC.

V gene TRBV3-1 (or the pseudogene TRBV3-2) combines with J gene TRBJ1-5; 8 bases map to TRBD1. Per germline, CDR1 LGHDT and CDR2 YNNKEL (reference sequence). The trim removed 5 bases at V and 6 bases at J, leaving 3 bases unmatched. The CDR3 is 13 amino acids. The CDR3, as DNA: TGTGCCAGCAGCAAGGACAGGGCTCAGCCCCAGCATTTT. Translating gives CASSKDRAQPQHF.

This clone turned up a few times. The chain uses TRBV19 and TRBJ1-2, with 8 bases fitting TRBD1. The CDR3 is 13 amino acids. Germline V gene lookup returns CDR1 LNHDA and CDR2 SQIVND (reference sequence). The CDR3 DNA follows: TGTGGGACTCAAACCACAGGGGGTTATGGCTACACCTTC. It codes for CGTQTTGGYGYTF.

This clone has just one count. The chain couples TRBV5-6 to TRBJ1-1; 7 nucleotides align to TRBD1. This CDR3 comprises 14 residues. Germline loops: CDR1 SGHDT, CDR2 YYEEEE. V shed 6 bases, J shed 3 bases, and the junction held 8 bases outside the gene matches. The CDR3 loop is CASKDRDRYTEAFF. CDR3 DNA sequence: TGTGCCAGCAAGGACCGGGACAGATACACTGAAGCTTTCTTT.

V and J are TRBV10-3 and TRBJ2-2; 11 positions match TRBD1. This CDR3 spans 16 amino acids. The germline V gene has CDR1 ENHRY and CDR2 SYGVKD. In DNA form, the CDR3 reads TGTGGGTCAGCTGGACAGGGGGCGCCGGACACCGGGGAGCTGTTTTTT. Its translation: CGSAGQGAPDTGELFF.